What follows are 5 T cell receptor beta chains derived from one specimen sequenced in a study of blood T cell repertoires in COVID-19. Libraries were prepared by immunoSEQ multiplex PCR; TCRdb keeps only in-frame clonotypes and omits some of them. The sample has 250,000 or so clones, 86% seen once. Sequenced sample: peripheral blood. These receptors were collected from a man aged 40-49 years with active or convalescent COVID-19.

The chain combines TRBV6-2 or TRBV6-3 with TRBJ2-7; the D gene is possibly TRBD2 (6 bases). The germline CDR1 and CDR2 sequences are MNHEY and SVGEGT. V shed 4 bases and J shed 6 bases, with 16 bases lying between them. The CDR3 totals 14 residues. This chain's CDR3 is CASSFLGLRGEQYF. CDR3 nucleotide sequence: TGTGCCAGCAGTTTCTTGGGACTTCGCGGCGAGCAGTACTTC.

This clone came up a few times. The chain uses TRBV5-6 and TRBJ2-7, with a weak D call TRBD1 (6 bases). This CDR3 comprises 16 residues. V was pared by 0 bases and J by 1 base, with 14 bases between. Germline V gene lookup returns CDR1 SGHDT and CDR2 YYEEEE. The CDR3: CASSLGGRDISYEQYF. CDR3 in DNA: TGTGCCAGCAGCTTGGGGGGCCGGGACATATCCTACGAGCAGTACTTC.

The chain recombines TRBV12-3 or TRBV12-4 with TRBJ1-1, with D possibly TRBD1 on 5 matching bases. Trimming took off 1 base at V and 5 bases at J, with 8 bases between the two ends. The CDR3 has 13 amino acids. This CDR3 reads CASSLVSGTEAFF. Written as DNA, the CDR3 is TGTGCCAGCAGTTTAGTTTCAGGGACTGAAGCTTTCTTT.

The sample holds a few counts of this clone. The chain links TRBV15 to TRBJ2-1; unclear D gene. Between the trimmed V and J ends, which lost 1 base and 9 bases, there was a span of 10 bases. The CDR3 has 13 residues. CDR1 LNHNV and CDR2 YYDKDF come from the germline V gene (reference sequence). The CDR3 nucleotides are TGTGCCACCAGCAGAGGCCAAGAGGTTGAGCAGTTCTTC. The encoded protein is CATSRGQEVEQFF.

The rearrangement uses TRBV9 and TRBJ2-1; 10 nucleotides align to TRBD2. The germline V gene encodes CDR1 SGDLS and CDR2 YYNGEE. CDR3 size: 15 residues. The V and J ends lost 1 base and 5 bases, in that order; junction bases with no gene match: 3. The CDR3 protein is CASSVTSGTHNEQFF. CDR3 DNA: TGTGCCAGCAGCGTAACTAGCGGGACCCACAATGAGCAGTTCTTC.